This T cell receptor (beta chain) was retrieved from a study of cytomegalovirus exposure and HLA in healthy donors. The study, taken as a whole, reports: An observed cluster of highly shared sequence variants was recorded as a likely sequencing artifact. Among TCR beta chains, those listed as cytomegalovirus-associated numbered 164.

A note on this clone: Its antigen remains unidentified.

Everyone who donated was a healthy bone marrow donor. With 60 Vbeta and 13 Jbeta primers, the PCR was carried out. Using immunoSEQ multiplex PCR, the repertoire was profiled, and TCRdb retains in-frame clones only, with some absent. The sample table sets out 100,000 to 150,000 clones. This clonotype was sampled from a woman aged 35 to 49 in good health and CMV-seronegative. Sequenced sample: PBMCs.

The CDR3 DNA reads TGTGCTAGTGGTTTGGACGCTACAGGGACCGGGGAGCTGTTTTTT. It specifies CASGLDATGTGELFF. The gene calls are TRBV12-5 and TRBJ2-2, with D possibly being TRBD1 (6 bases). The CDR3 has 15 amino acids. Between the trimmed V and J ends, which lost 1 base and 5 bases, there was a span of 11 bases. Germline V gene data show CDR1 as LGHNT and CDR2 as FRNRAP.